A selection of T cell receptor beta chains follows, all from one sample in a study of cytomegalovirus exposure and HLA in healthy donors. Only in-frame clones appear in the TCRdb table, and some are missing; sequencing was by immunoSEQ multiplex PCR. The sample includes 200,000 to 250,000 clones, approximately 83% seen only once; the top ten take under 0.85%. The source material was PBMCs. The receptors were sampled from a boy aged 2 to 10 in good health and CMV-seronegative. Both conserved end residues are part of each CDR3. A D gene is named only where the DNA matches it firmly. Only part of the rows carry a size: once, few, many, or a class if the clone is expanded.

TRBV28	NA	TRBJ2-7	15	TRBD1	TGTGCCAGCATTCCGACCGGGACAGGTTCCTACGAGCAGTACTTC	CASIPTGTGSYEQYF
TRBV6-1	NA	TRBJ1-6	15	TRBD1	TGTGCCAGCAGTGAAGGGACAGGGTCTAATTCACCCCTCCACTTT	CASSEGTGSNSPLHF
TRBV7-5	NA	TRBJ2-5	13	NA	TGTGCCAGAAGCGTAGGAGAAGAAGAGACCCAGTACTTC	CARSVGEEETQYF
TRBV11-2	NA	TRBJ2-7	12	NA	TGTGCCAGCAGCTCCCTCTCGGGGGAGCAGTACTTC	CASSSLSGEQYF
TRBV4-2	NA	TRBJ2-7	14	TRBD1	TGTGCCAGCAGCCACGGGACAGGGCACTATGAGCAGTACTTC	CASSHGTGHYEQYF
TRBV5-3	NA	TRBJ2-7	14	TRBD1	TGTGCCAGAAGCCCGACAGGGGTCAGCGACGAGCAGTACTTC	CARSPTGVSDEQYF
TRBV5-1	NA	TRBJ1-6	16	NA	TGCGCCAGCAGCCTCGGAGGTGACAGGATGAATTCACCCCTCCACTTT	CASSLGGDRMNSPLHF
TRBV5-4	few	TRBJ2-7	14	TRBD2	TGTGCCAGCAGCTCCCTAGCGGGGGCTAGCGAGCAGTACTTC	CASSSLAGASEQYF
TRBV19	NA	TRBJ2-7	15	TRBD1	TGTGCCAGTAGTATTGAAGGACAGGGGATTTACGAGCAGTACTTC	CASSIEGQGIYEQYF
TRBV29-1	NA	TRBJ2-7	14	NA	TGCAGCGTTGAAGTTGGCCTCAGCTCCTACGAGCAGTACTTC	CSVEVGLSSYEQYF
TRBV5-6	NA	TRBJ2-1	17	TRBD2	TGTGCCAGCAGCCTACCTAGCGGGGGGCGCTACAATAATGAGCAGTTCTTC	CASSLPSGGRYNNEQFF
TRBV30	NA	TRBJ1-1	13	TRBD1	TGTGCCTGGGGACCGGGACAGGGCTGTGAAGCTTTCTTT	CAWGPGQGCEAFF
TRBV5-4	NA	TRBJ2-3	15	NA	TGTGCCAGCAGCTGGGACATTTCTAGCACAGATACGCAGTATTTT	CASSWDISSTDTQYF
TRBV2	NA	TRBJ1-2	13	TRBD1	TGTGCCAGCAGTGGACAGGGGCCCAATGGCTACACCTTC	CASSGQGPNGYTF
TRBV9	NA	TRBJ2-2	15	TRBD2	TGTGCCAGCAGCGTAGGCGGGGGGGCCACCGGGGAGCTGTTTTTT	CASSVGGGATGELFF
TRBV2	NA	TRBJ2-5	15	TRBD2	TGTGCCAGCAGTGAAACTAGCCGGGGGGGGGAGACCCAGTACTTC	CASSETSRGGETQYF
TRBV7-9	NA	TRBJ1-2	15	NA	TGTGCCAGCAGCTTAGTGTCGCCAGGGCGGTATGGCTACACCTTC	CASSLVSPGRYGYTF
TRBV21-1	NA	TRBJ2-1	18	NA	TGTGCCAGCAGCAAAGAGAACAGGGGGCGAGAAAGTGGGGATGAGCAGTTCTTC	CASSKENRGRESGDEQFF
TRBV6-1	NA	TRBJ2-7	13	NA	TGTGCCAGCAGTGAACCAGGGGCTGGCGAGCAGTACTTC	CASSEPGAGEQYF
TRBV5-1	NA	TRBJ1-1	17	NA	TGCGCCAGCAGCTTGGCAGCAGGGTCGGTCGTGAACACTGAAGCTTTCTTT	CASSLAAGSVVNTEAFF
TRBV7-9	NA	TRBJ2-3	16	TRBD1	TGTGCCAGCAGCTTAGGAAGGGCAGGGGGCTTAGATACGCAGTATTTT	CASSLGRAGGLDTQYF